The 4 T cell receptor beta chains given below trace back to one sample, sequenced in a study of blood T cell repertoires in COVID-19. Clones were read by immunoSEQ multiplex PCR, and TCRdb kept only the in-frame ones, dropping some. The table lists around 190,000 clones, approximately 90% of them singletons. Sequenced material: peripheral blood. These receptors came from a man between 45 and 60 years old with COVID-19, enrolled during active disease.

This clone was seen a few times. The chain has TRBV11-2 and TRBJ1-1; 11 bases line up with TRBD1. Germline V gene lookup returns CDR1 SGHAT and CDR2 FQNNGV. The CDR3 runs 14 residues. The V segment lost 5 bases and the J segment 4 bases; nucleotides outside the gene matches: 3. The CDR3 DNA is TGTGCCAGCAGCCGGGACAGGGGGGGCACTGAAGCTTTCTTT. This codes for CASSRDRGGTEAFF.

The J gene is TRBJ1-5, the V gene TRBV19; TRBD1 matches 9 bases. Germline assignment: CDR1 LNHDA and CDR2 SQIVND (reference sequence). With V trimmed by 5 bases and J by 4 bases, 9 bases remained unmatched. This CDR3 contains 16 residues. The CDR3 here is CASSSQGAPGNQPQHF. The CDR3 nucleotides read TGTGCCAGTAGTTCACAGGGGGCCCCTGGGAATCAGCCCCAGCATTTT.

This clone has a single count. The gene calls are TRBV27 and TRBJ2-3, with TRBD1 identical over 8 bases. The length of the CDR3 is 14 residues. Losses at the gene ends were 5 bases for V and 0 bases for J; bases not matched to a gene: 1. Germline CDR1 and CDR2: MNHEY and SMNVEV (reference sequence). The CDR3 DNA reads TGTGCCAGCAGTGACAGGGGAAGCACAGATACGCAGTATTTT. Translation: CASSDRGSTDTQYF.

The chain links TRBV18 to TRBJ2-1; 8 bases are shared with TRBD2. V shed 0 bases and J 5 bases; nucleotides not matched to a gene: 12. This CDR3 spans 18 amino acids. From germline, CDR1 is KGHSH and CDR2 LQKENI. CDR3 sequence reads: CASSPPASGSQVHNEQFF. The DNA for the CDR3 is TGTGCCAGCTCACCACCGGCTAGCGGGTCTCAGGTCCACAATGAGCAGTTCTTC.